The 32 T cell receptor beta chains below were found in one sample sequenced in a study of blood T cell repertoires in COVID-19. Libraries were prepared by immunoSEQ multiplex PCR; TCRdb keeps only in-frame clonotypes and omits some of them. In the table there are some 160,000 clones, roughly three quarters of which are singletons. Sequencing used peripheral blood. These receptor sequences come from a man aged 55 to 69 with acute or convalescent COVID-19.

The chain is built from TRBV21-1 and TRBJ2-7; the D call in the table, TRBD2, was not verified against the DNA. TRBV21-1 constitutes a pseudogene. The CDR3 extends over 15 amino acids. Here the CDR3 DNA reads TGTGCCAGCAGCAAATTTAGCGGGAGGACCTACGAGCAGTACTTC. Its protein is CASSKFSGRTYEQYF.

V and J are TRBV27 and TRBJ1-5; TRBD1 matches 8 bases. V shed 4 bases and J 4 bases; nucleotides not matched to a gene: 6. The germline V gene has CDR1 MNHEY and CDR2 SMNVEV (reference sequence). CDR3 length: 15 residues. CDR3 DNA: TGTGCCAGCAGTTCCTCAGGGGGCTGGAATCAGCCCCAGCATTTT. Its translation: CASSSSGGWNQPQHF.

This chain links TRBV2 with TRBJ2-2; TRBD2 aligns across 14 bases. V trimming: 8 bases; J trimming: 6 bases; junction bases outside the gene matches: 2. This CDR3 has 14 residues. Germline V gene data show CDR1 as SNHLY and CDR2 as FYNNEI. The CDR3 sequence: CASGTSGSPGELFF. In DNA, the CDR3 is TGTGCCAGCGGGACTAGCGGGAGTCCCGGGGAGCTGTTTTTT.

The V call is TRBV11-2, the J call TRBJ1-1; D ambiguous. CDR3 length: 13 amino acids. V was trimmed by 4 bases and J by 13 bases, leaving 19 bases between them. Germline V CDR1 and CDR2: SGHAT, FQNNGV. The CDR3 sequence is CASSSSSHGVGFF. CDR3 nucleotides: TGTGCCAGCAGCTCAAGTTCTCACGGGGTCGGTTTCTTT.

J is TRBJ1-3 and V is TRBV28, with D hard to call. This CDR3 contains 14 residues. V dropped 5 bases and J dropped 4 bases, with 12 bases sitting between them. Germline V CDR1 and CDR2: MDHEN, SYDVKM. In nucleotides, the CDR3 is TGTGCCAGCAGTCCCGGAGGGTCCGGAAACACCATATATTTT. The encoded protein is CASSPGGSGNTIYF.

CDR3 DNA: TGTGCCAGCAGAGACGGACTTTACAATGAGCAGTTCTTC. It yields the protein CASRDGLYNEQFF. The V and J genes are TRBV6-5 and TRBJ2-1; D is possibly TRBD2 (5 bases). V was pared by 6 bases and J by 4 bases, with 10 bases between. The CDR3 sequence is 13 residues long. Germline CDR1 is MNHEY and CDR2 is SVGAGI.

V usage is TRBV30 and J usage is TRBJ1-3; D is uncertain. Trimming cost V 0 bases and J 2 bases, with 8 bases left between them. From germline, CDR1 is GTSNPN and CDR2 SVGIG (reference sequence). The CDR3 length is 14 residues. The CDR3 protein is CAWSVGLTGNTIYF. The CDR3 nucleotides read TGTGCCTGGAGTGTAGGACTGACTGGAAACACCATATATTTT.

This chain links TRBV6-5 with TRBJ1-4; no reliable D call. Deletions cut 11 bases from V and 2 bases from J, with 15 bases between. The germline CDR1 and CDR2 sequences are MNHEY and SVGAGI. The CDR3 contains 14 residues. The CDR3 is CASSKEWTNEKLFF. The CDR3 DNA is TGTGCCTCCAGCAAGGAGTGGACTAATGAAAAACTGTTTTTT.

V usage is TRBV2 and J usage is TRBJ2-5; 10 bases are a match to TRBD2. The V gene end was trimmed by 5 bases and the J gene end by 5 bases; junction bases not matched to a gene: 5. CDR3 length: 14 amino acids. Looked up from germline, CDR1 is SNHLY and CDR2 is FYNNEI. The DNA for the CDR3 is TGTGCCAGCAGTCTCCTGACTAGCGGGGAGACCCAGTACTTC. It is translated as CASSLLTSGETQYF.

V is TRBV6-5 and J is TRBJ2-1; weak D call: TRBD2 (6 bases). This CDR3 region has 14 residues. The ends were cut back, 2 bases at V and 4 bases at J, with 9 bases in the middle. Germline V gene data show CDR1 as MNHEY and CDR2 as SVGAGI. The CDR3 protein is CASSYPGLYNEQFF. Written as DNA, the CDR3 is TGTGCCAGCAGTTACCCGGGACTGTACAATGAGCAGTTCTTC.

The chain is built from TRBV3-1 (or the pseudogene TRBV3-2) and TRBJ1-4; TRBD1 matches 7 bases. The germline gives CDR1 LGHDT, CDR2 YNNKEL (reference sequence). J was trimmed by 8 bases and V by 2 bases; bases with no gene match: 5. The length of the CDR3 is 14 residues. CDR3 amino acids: CASSQRDRDEKLFF. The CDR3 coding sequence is TGTGCCAGCAGCCAAAGGGACAGAGACGAAAAACTGTTTTTT.

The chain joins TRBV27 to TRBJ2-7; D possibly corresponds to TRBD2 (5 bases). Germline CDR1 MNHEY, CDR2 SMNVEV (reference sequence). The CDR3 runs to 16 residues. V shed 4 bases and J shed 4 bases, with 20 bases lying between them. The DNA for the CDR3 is TGTGCCAGCAGTTCACCGGGGTTCGGTAAGGAGTACGAGCAGTACTTC. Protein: CASSSPGFGKEYEQYF.

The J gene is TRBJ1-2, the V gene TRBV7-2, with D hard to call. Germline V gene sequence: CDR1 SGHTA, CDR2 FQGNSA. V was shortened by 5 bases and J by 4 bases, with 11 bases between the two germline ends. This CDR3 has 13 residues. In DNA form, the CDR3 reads TGTGCCAGCAGCCCCGGCAGGCGCTATGGCTACACCTTC. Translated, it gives CASSPGRRYGYTF.

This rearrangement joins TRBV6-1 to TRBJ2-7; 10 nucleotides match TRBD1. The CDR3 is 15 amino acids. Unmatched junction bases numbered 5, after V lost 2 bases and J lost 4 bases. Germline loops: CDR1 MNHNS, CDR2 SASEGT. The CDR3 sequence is CASSETTGGQYEQYF. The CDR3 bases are TGTGCCAGCAGTGAAACGACAGGGGGCCAATACGAGCAGTACTTC.

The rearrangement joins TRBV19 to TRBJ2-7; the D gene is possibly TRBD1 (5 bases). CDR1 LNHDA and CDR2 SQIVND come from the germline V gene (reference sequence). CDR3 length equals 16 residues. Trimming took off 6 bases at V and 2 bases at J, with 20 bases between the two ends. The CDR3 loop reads CASSNQGGSRTYEQYF. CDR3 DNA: TGTGCCAGTAGCAACCAGGGCGGTAGCCGAACCTACGAGCAGTACTTC.

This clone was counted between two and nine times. CDR3 in DNA: TGTGCCAGCAGTGAATACTACGAGCAGTACTTC. Translating gives CASSEYYEQYF. The V gene is TRBV6-1, the J gene TRBJ2-7; D is unclear. CDR1 and CDR2 (germline): MNHNS, SASEGT. The CDR3 extends over 11 amino acids. V dropped 2 bases and J dropped 3 bases, with 2 bases sitting between them.

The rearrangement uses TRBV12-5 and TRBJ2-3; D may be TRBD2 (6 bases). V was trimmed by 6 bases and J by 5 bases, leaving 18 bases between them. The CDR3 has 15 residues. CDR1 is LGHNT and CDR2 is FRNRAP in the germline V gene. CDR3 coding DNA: TGTGCTAGTGGGGGGGAGCGGGTTAGTGGAGATACGCAGTATTTT. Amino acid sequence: CASGGERVSGDTQYF.

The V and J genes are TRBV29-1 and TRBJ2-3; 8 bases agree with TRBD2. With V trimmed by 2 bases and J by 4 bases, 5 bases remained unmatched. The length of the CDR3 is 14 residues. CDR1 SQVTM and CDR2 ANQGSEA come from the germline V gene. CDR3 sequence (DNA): TGCAGCGTTGAAACTAGCGGAGTCTCAGATACGCAGTATTTT. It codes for CSVETSGVSDTQYF.

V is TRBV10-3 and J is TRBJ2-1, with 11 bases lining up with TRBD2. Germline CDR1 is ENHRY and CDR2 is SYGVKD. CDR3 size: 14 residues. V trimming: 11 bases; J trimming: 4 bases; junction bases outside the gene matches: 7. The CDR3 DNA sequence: TGTGCCGTGTCCGGGACTAGCGGTTACAATGAGCAGTTCTTC. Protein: CAVSGTSGYNEQFF.

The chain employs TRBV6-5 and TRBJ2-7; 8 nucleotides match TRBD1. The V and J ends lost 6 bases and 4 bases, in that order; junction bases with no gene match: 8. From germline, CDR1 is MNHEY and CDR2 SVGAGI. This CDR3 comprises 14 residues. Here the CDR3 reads CASRGQAVGYEQYF. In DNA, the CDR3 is TGTGCCAGCAGGGGACAGGCGGTGGGGTACGAGCAGTACTTC.

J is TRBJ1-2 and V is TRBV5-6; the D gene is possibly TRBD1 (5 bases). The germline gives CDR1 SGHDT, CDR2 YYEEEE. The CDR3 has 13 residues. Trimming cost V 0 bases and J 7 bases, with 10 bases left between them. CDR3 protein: CASSLGRVAGYTF. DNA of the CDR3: TGTGCCAGCAGCTTGGGCAGGGTTGCTGGCTACACCTTC.

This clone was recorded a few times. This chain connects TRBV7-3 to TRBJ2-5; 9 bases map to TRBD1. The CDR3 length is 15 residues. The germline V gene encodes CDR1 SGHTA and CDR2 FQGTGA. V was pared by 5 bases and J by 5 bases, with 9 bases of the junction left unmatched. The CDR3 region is CASSPRDRESETQYF. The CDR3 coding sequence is TGTGCCAGCAGCCCCCGGGACAGGGAAAGTGAGACCCAGTACTTC.

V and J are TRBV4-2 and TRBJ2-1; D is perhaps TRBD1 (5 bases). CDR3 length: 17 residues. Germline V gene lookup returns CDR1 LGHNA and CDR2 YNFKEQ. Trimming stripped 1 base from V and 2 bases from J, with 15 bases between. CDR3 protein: CASSQGLLDMPYNEQFF. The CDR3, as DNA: TGTGCCAGCAGCCAAGGCCTCTTGGACATGCCCTACAATGAGCAGTTCTTC.

CDR3 DNA: TGTGCCATCAGGGATAAGGGGGTGGAAGGCAATGAGCAGTTCTTC. As protein: CAIRDKGVEGNEQFF. The chain has TRBV10-3 and TRBJ2-1; possibly TRBD1 for D (6 bases). Looked up from germline, CDR1 is ENHRY and CDR2 is SYGVKD. The CDR3 spans 15 residues. V was clipped by 6 bases and J by 6 bases, with 18 bases between them.

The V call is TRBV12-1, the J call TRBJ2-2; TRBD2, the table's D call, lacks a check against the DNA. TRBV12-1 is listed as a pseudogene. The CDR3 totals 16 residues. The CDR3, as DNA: TGTGCCAGCAGCCCCTCCGGGACTAAGAACACCGGGGAGCTGTTTTTT. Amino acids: CASSPSGTKNTGELFF.

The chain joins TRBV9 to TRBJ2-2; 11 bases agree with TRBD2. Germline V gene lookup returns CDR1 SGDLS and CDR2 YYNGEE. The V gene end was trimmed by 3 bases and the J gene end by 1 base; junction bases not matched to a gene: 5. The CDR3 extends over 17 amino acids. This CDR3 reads CASSAPLAGGNTGELFF. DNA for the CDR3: TGTGCCAGCAGCGCGCCGCTAGCGGGAGGGAACACCGGGGAGCTGTTTTTT.

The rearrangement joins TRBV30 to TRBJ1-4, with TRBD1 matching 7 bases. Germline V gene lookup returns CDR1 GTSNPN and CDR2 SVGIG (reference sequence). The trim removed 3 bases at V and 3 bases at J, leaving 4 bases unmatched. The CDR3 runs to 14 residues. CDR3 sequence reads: CAWSEGAANEKLFF. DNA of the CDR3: TGTGCCTGGAGCGAGGGGGCGGCTAATGAAAAACTGTTTTTT. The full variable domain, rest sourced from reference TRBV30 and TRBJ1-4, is SQTIHQWPATLVQPVGSPLSLECTVEGTSNPNLYWYRQAAGRGLQLLFYSVGIGQISSEVPQNLSASRPQDRQFILSSKKLLLSDSGFYLCAWSEGAANEKLFFGSGTQLSVL.

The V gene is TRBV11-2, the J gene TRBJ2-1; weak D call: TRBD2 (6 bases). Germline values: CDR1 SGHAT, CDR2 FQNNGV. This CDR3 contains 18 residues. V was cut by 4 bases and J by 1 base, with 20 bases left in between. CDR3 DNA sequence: TGTGCCAGCAGCTCGCCCGCCGGGGGACGCAGGTCCTACAATGAGCAGTTCTTC. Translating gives CASSSPAGGRRSYNEQFF.

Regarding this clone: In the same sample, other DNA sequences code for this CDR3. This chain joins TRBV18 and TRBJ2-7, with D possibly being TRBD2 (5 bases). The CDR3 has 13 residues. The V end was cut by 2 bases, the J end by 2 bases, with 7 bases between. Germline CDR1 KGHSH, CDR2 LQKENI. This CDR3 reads CASSPGGTYEQYF. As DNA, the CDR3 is TGTGCCAGCTCACCAGGAGGAACCTACGAGCAGTACTTC.

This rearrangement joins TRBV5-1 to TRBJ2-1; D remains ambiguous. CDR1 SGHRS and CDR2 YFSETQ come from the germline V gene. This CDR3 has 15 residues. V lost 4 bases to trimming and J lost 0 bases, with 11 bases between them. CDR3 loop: CASSRLSSSYNEQFF. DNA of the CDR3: TGCGCCAGCAGCCGTTTGTCTAGCTCCTACAATGAGCAGTTCTTC.

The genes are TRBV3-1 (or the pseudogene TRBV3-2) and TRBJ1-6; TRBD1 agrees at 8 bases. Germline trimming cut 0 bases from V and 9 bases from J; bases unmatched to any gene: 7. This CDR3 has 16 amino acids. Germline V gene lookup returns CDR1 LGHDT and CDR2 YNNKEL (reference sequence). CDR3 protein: CASSQDRYRGVSPLHF. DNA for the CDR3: TGTGCCAGCAGCCAAGATCGGTACAGGGGGGTTTCACCCCTCCACTTT.

The CDR3 protein is CASSSHPQGNGNTIYF. CDR3 DNA: TGTGCCAGCAGCTCTCACCCACAGGGTAACGGAAACACCATATATTTT. The rearrangement joins TRBV7-3 to TRBJ1-3, with a possible D match to TRBD1 (6 bases). Trimming removed 4 bases at V and 4 bases at J, with 17 bases between. The CDR3 sequence is 16 residues long. From germline, CDR1 is SGHTA and CDR2 FQGTGA.